This T cell receptor (beta chain) emerged from a study of cytomegalovirus exposure and HLA in healthy donors. Notes on the study in general: A later analysis revealed that TCR association rates differed between HLA loci, peaking at DRB1 and bottoming out at HLA-C. Association of some 18,000 TCR beta sequences with HLA alleles was found at 0.05 false discovery rate in a later analysis.

The donors, nominally healthy at sampling, likely had unrecorded immune exposures. CDR1 and CDR2 from the germline V gene are KGHSH and LQKENI. With V trimmed by 3 bases and J by 2 bases, 4 bases remained unmatched. This CDR3 has 15 amino acids. The PCR used 60 Vbeta and 13 Jbeta primers. The assay was immunoSEQ multiplex PCR, and TCRdb's table has in-frame clones only and misses some. This sample carries roughly 110,000 clones, about 70% of them seen once, and the ten largest clones take around 5.8%. Worth noting for this clone: Its antigen is as yet unknown.

The clonotype comes from a woman between 50 and 59 years old in good health and CMV-seropositive. This chain uses TRBV18 with TRBJ1-5, with TRBD1 identical over 7 bases. Sequencing was carried out using PBMCs. CDR3 sequence (DNA): TGTGCCAGCTCACCGTTTACAGGGGGCAATCAGCCCCAGCATTTT. Protein: CASSPFTGGNQPQHF. Combining the CDR3 with reference TRBV18 and TRBJ1-5 gives the whole variable domain NAGVMQNPRHLVRRRGQEARLRCSPMKGHSHVYWYRQLPEEGLKFMVYLQKENIIDESGMPKERFSAEFPKEGPSILRIQQVVRGDSAAYFCASSPFTGGNQPQHFGDGTRLSIL.